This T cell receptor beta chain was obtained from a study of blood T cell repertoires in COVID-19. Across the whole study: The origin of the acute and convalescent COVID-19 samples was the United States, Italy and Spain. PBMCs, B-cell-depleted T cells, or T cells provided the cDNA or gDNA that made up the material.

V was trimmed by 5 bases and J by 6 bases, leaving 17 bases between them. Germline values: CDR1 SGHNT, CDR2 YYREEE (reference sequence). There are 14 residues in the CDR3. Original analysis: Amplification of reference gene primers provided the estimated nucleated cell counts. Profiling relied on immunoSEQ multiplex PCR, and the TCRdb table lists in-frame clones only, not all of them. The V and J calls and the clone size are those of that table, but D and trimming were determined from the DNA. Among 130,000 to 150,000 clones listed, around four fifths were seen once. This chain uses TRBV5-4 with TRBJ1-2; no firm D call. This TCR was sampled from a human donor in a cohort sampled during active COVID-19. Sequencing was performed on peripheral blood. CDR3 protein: CASSPPGILDGYTF. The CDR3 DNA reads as TGTGCCAGCAGTCCTCCGGGTATATTGGATGGCTACACCTTC.